A single sample is the source of the 23 T cell receptor beta chains below, sequenced in a study of T cells in Graves' hyperthyroidism and ophthalmopathy. Amplification targeted TCR beta CDR3 regions from RNA transcripts. In the first-round RT-PCR of the TCR CDR3, the HTBI primer set was used. TCRdb ran MiXCR on the multiplex PCR reads and lists one entry per CDR3 protein. The top ten clones hold 10% of a sample with approximately 28,000 distinct CDR3 sequences, around 40% of them seen once. Sequenced material: blood. Source of these receptors: a woman in her thirties with Graves' hyperthyroidism.

V and J are TRBV7-3 and TRBJ2-3, with D perhaps matching TRBD2 (5 bases). This CDR3 has 15 residues. Trimming took 9 bases from V and 9 from J, leaving 25 bases between them. Germline assignment: CDR1 SGHTA and CDR2 FQGTGA. CDR3 region: CARSDGLVHDETQYF. CDR3 bases: TGTGCCAGAAGTGACGGACTCGTACACGACGAAACGCAGTATTTT.

The rearrangement joins TRBV20-1 to TRBJ2-1; D might be TRBD2 (5 bases). V dropped 4 bases and J dropped 5 bases, with 15 bases sitting between them. The germline CDR1 and CDR2 sequences are DFQATT and SNEGSKA (reference sequence). The CDR3 covers 14 residues. The CDR3 DNA sequence: TGCAGTGCTACCGGACGAGCGGAAGACAATGAGCAGTTCTTC. Amino acids: CSATGRAEDNEQFF.

About this clonotype: This CDR3 fails to terminate in the conserved phenylalanine or tryptophan, so it likely reflects a read error. This sequence joins TRBV20-1 and TRBJ1-6; D is ambiguous. The germline CDR1 and CDR2 sequences are DFQATT and SNEGSKA (reference sequence). V was clipped by 3 bases and J by 4 bases, with 13 bases between them. This CDR3 region has 15 residues. The CDR3 sequence is CSASDSNSYNSPLHS. The CDR3 nucleotides read TGCAGTGCTAGTGATTCTAATAGTTATAATTCACCCCTCCACTCT.

Many counts were recorded for this clonotype. The chain employs TRBV5-8 and TRBJ1-5; D unclear. The germline CDR1 and CDR2 sequences are SGHTS and YDEGEE. The V gene lost 0 bases and the J gene lost 3 bases, with 7 bases spanning the gap. The CDR3 loop spans 14 amino acids. The CDR3 DNA reads as TGTGCCAGCAGCTTGGCGGGGATCAATCAGCCCCAGCATTTT. Amino acids: CASSLAGINQPQHF.

This clonotype has at least ten counts. The chain uses TRBV28 and TRBJ1-1, with D perhaps matching TRBD1 (6 bases). The germline gives CDR1 MDHEN, CDR2 SYDVKM. V was clipped by 6 bases and J by 1 base, with 9 bases between them. CDR3 length equals 13 residues. CDR3 DNA sequence: TGTGCCAGCAGGAAACAGGGGAACACTGAAGCTTTCTTT. This sequence encodes CASRKQGNTEAFF.

This clonotype was recorded a few times. This chain uses TRBV7-9 with TRBJ2-7; D is uncertain. V was pared by 1 base and J by 0 bases, with 13 bases between. CDR3 length: 16 residues. Germline V lookup: CDR1 SEHNR, CDR2 FQNEAQ (reference sequence). The CDR3 here is CASSLGRPTSSYEQYF. CDR3 sequence (DNA): TGTGCCAGCAGCTTAGGCCGGCCCACAAGCTCCTACGAGCAGTACTTC. Combining the CDR3 with reference TRBV7-9 and TRBJ2-7 gives the whole variable domain DTGVSQNPRHKITKRGQNVTFRCDPISEHNRLYWYRQTLGQGPEFLTYFQNEAQLEKSRLLSDRFSAERPKGSFSTLEIQRTEQGDSAMYLCASSLGRPTSSYEQYFGPGTRLTVT.

The rearrangement joins TRBV3-1 to TRBJ2-1; TRBD2 agrees at 9 bases. The J segment lost 5 bases and the V segment lost 1 base, leaving 3 bases of the junction unmatched. The germline V gene has CDR1 LGHDT and CDR2 YNNKEL (reference sequence). This CDR3 is 15 amino acids long. CDR3 region: CASSQGLAEDNEQFF. Written as DNA, the CDR3 is TGTGCCAGCAGCCAAGGACTAGCGGAAGACAATGAGCAGTTCTTC.

This clonotype was picked up many times. The CDR3 DNA reads as TGTGCCAGCAGTCTACTAGCGATAGGGACAGATACGCAGTATTTT. It codes for CASSLLAIGTDTQYF. V usage is TRBV6-2 or TRBV6-3 and J usage is TRBJ2-3, with 7 nucleotides matching TRBD2. The junction had 8 bases not matched to a gene; V was cut back by 5 bases and J by 3 bases. CDR3 size: 15 residues. Germline CDR1 and CDR2: MNHEY and SVGEGT.

This clonotype came up many times. The rearrangement uses TRBV7-3 and TRBJ2-1; TRBD2 might be the D (6 bases). Trimming took 6 bases from V and 7 from J, leaving 22 bases between them. Germline V gives CDR1 SGHTA, CDR2 FQGTGA. CDR3 length: 16 residues. As DNA, the CDR3 is TGTGCCAGCAGTGTCAATCCCGAGGGCGGAGGGAATGAGCAGTTCTTC. This encodes CASSVNPEGGGNEQFF.

The chain combines TRBV5-4 with TRBJ2-7; 12 bases agree with TRBD2. The CDR3 contains 16 residues. Trimming at V came to 4 bases and at J to 3 bases, leaving 8 bases not matched to a gene. CDR1 and CDR2 (germline): SGHNT, YYREEE (reference sequence). The CDR3 spells CASSPVRTSGIYEQYF. The CDR3 DNA is TGTGCCAGCAGCCCGGTCCGGACTAGCGGGATCTACGAGCAGTACTTC.

This chain joins TRBV9 and TRBJ1-5; D may be TRBD1 (5 bases). Trimming pared 3 bases from V and 11 bases from J, leaving 18 bases between. The CDR3 has 14 residues. Germline V gene lookup returns CDR1 SGDLS and CDR2 YYNGEE. The CDR3, as DNA: TGTGCCAGCAGCGCGGCCCAGGGTATCGAGACCCAGCATTTT. It codes for CASSAAQGIETQHF.

This clonotype has a single count. The chain uses TRBV25-1 and TRBJ2-1, with 12 bases matching TRBD2. With 4 bases clipped from V and 1 base from J, the junction kept 8 bases outside the gene matches. Germline loops: CDR1 MGHDK, CDR2 SYGVNS. The CDR3 consists of 18 residues. CDR3 in amino acids: CASSGMLGLAGSYNEQFF. The CDR3 DNA reads TGTGCCAGCAGTGGGATGCTTGGACTAGCGGGATCCTACAATGAGCAGTTCTTC.

In this sample, this clonotype turned up many times. The chain joins TRBV27 to TRBJ2-7; D might be TRBD1 or TRBD2, each matching 5 bases. Trimming took off 5 bases at V and 4 bases at J, with 15 bases between the two ends. In germline, CDR1 is MNHEY, CDR2 SMNVEV (reference sequence). There are 14 residues in the CDR3. DNA of the CDR3: TGTGCCAGCAGTCGCAGGGAGTCAGGGTACGAGCAGTACTTC. Translated, it gives CASSRRESGYEQYF.

This clonotype is medium-sized (0.01 to 0.1%). The V and J genes are TRBV29-1 and TRBJ2-7, with 8 bases aligning to TRBD1. The CDR3 runs 14 residues. Trimming at V came to 6 bases and at J to 3 bases, leaving 10 bases not matched to a gene. Germline loops: CDR1 SQVTM, CDR2 ANQGSEA. CDR3 sequence (DNA): TGCAGCGTAGACCTAACAGGGGGTGTCTACGAGCAGTACTTC. This sequence encodes CSVDLTGGVYEQYF.

On this clonotype: A read error may be the cause here, since a much bigger clone is one base away. The chain has TRBV4-1 and TRBJ2-4; maybe TRBD2 (5 bases). Trimming removed 0 bases from V and 3 bases from J, with 9 bases in between. CDR3 size: 15 residues. In germline, CDR1 is MGHRA, CDR2 YSYEKL. The CDR3 DNA reads as TGCGCCAGCAGCCAAGATCCACTAGGCAAAAACATTCAGTACTTC. Translating gives CASSQDPLGKNIQYF.

This clonotype was detected ten times or more. This chain uses TRBV6-5 with TRBJ1-1, with no clear D. Germline V gene sequence: CDR1 MNHEY, CDR2 SVGAGI. V lost 0 bases and J lost 6, with 8 bases in between. The CDR3 length is 13 residues. CDR3 nucleotides: TGTGCCAGCAGTTACTCGAACGGACCTGAAGCTTTCTTT. Protein sequence: CASSYSNGPEAFF.

This clonotype was counted at least ten times. This may arise from a read error, as a much more abundant clone is one base away. In DNA, the CDR3 is TGCACCAGCAGCTTACAGGGGCAAGAGACCCAGTACTTC. Translating gives CTSSLQGQETQYF. This rearrangement joins TRBV5-1 to TRBJ2-5, with TRBD1 identical over 7 bases. Germline lookup yields CDR1 SGHRS and CDR2 YFSETQ. The CDR3 extends over 13 amino acids. Combining the CDR3 with reference TRBV5-1 and TRBJ2-5 gives the whole variable domain KAGVTQTPRYLIKTRGQQVTLSCSPISGHRSVSWYQQTPGQGLQFLFEYFSETQRNKGNFPGRFSGRQFSNSRSEMNVSTLELGDSALYLCTSSLQGQETQYFGPGTRLLVL.

Many counts were recorded for this clonotype. The chain is built from TRBV12-1 and TRBJ2-7. TRBV12-1 is a pseudogene locus. The CDR3 contains 10 residues. CDR3 DNA: TGTGCCAGCAAGGCCTACGAGCAGTACTTC. This translates into CASKAYEQYF.

Worth noting for this clonotype: Mismatch with germline at one junction end may stem from a read error. This rearrangement joins TRBV7-8 to TRBJ2-7; 11 bases map to TRBD2. The CDR3 is made up of 16 amino acids. Germline V gene sequence: CDR1 SGHVS, CDR2 FQNEAQ. The CDR3 nucleotides are TGTGCCAGCAGTTTCCTAACTAGCGGGAGACCCTACGAGCAGTCCTTC. Its translation is CASSFLTSGRPYEQSF.

This clonotype occurred once. V is TRBV11-2 and J is TRBJ1-5; a weak D match, TRBD1 (5 bases). Trimming removed 1 base at V and 5 bases at J, with 9 bases between. The CDR3 has 14 residues. Germline V CDR1 and CDR2: SGHAT, FQNNGV. The CDR3 sequence: CASSLVGTYQPQHF. The CDR3 DNA reads as TGTGCCAGCAGCTTAGTTGGGACCTATCAGCCCCAGCATTTT.

In the case of this clonotype: The junction departs from the called germline gene at one end, perhaps through a read error. The CDR3 sequence is CASNVPPGTGGTGTQYF. CDR3 nucleotide sequence: TGTGCCAGCAATGTACCTCCCGGGACAGGGGGCACAGGTACGCAGTATTTT. The J gene is TRBJ2-3, the V gene TRBV28; 12 positions match TRBD1. This CDR3 spans 17 amino acids. CDR1 and CDR2 (germline): MDHEN, SYDVKM.

This clonotype rates as medium-sized. V usage is TRBV25-1 and J usage is TRBJ2-3, with 7 bases matching TRBD1. This CDR3 is built from 17 residues. J was trimmed by 0 bases and V by 2 bases; bases with no gene match: 8. Germline values: CDR1 MGHDK, CDR2 SYGVNS. CDR3 DNA: TGTGCCAGCAGTGAAAGGTGGGGACAGAGCAGCACAGATACGCAGTATTTT. This codes for CASSERWGQSSTDTQYF.

V is TRBV2 and J is TRBJ2-6, with 12 bases aligning to TRBD2. The germline V gene encodes CDR1 SNHLY and CDR2 FYNNEI. Trimming took 8 bases from V and 0 from J; bases not matched to a gene: 8. CDR3 length: 18 residues. The chain's CDR3 is CASGGTSGFNSGANVLTF. For the CDR3, the DNA is TGTGCCAGCGGAGGGACTAGCGGGTTCAACTCTGGGGCCAACGTCCTGACTTTC.